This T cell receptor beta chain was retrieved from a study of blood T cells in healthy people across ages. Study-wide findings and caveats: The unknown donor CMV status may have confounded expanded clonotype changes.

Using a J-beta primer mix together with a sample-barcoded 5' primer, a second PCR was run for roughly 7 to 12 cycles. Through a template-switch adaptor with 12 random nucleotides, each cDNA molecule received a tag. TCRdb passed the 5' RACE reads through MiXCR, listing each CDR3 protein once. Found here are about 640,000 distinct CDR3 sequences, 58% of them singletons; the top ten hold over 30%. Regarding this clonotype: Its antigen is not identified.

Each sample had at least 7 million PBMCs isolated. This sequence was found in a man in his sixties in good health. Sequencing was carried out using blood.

The CDR3 nucleotides are TGTGCCAGCACCGTACAGAGGGGAAGGGCCCAAGAGACCCAGTACTTC. Its translation is CASTVQRGRAQETQYF. V and J are TRBV6-6 and TRBJ2-5; D possibly matches TRBD1 or TRBD2 (5 bases each). The CDR3 length is 16 residues. V was clipped by 7 bases and J by 1 base, with 19 bases between them. Germline assignment: CDR1 MNHNY and CDR2 SVGAGI (reference sequence).